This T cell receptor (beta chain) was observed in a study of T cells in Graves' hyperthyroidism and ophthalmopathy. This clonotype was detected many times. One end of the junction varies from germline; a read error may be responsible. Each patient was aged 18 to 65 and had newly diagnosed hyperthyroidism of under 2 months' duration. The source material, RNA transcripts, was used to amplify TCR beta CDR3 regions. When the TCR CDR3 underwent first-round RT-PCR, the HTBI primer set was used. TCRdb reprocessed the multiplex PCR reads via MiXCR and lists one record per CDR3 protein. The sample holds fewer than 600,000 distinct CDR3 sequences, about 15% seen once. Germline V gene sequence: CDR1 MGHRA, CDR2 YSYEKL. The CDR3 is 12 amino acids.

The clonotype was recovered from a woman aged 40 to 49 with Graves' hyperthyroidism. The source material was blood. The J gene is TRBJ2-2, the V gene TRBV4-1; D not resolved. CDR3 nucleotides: TGTGCCAGCAGCCAGGAGACCGGGGAGCTGTTTTTT. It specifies CASSQETGELFF.